This T cell receptor (beta chain) was sequenced during a study of Ad26.COV2.S vaccination and SARS-CoV-2 variants. Study-level information: Sample donor was a member of the COV1001 Ad26.COV2.S trial arm.

Treatment specified: 15 to 20 received Ad26.COV2.S at low or high dose, single or two shots; about 5 received placebo; per-sample allocation not given. Each sample was drawn 63 days after the first injection (of vaccine or placebo). V dropped 1 base and J dropped 8; count of bases not matched to a gene: 4. Germline-derived CDR1 and CDR2 are SGHRS and YFSETQ. The CDR3 extends over 14 amino acids. Measured with immunoSEQ multiplex PCR; TCRdb has only the in-frame clones, and not every one. The repertoire holds 380,000 or so clones, with approximately 83% as singletons. Study observations and caveats: Non-spike TCR breadth was similar in vaccine and placebo recipients.

This clone was recorded once. Its antigen is undetermined. The genes are TRBV5-1 and TRBJ2-1, with TRBD2 identical over 9 bases. The starting material was peripheral blood, obtained in a trial of Ad26.COV2.S vaccine versus placebo. This clonotype was sampled from a person aged 18-65 years who received the Ad26.COV2.S COVID-19 vaccine or a placebo. In nucleotides, the CDR3 is TGCGCCAGCAGCTTGACCGGGACTAGCCATGAGCAGTTCTTC. It encodes CASSLTGTSHEQFF.